The present T cell receptor beta chain was sequenced within a study of molecular identifiers for immune sequencing clone quantification. From the PCR reads, TCRdb called clonotypes with MiXCR, one entry per CDR3 protein. The sample yields 62,000 or so distinct CDR3 sequences, roughly 18% seen once. The germline V gene encodes CDR1 LGHDT and CDR2 YNNKEL (reference sequence). The CDR3 spans 15 residues. The V end lost 0 bases, the J end lost 0 bases, and 7 bases lay between the germline ends. This clonotype was counted many times. Sequencing was done on a sample of naive CD8+ T cells from blood, with Jurkat cell RNA spiked in. Described subset: FACS-sorted CD8+CD4-CCR7+CD45RA+ naive T cells. This sequence joins TRBV3-1 and TRBJ2-3; D gene ambiguous. This TCR derives from a human donor in good health. Some libraries in this study had Jurkat cell RNA spiked in. The CDR3: CASSQDYLSTDTQYF. The CDR3 DNA follows: TGTGCCAGCAGCCAAGACTACCTGAGCACAGATACGCAGTATTTT.